A selection of T cell receptor beta chains follows, all from one sample in a study of T cell repertoires in cytomegalovirus infection. One entry per CDR3 protein, called by TCRdb with MiXCR from the reads. The sample consists of under 350,000 distinct CDR3 sequences, approximately 22% of them appearing once. Which antigens these TCRs recognize remains unknown. The sample here was cultured PBMCs, taken from culture after CMV antigen stimulation. Every receptor here comes from a human donor in good health (CMV status not recorded). Some clones in this sample may be carry-over from other donors' samples. The conserved cysteine and the conserved F or W are not part of the CDR3 here. Expanded clones get a size class; other rows say once, few or many, or leave the size out.

size: few
J: TRBJ2-3
length: 14
V: TRBV5-6
CDR3: ASSLMAGPSTDTQY

size: -
J: TRBJ2-1
length: 13
V: TRBV4-3
CDR3: ASSQDGLVGNEQF

size: -
J: TRBJ2-5
length: 10
V: TRBV24-1
CDR3: ATSVEGETQY

size: -
J: TRBJ2-3
length: 13
V: TRBV29-1
CDR3: SVEFLAGGTDTQY

size: few
J: TRBJ2-1
length: 13
V: TRBV24-1
CDR3: ATSDTRGPYNEQF

size: -
J: TRBJ2-1
length: 10
V: TRBV18
CDR3: ASSPSPVEQF

size: -
J: TRBJ2-3
length: 13
V: TRBV2
CDR3: ASSDTAGRTDTQY

size: many
J: TRBJ1-1
length: 11
V: TRBV7-2
CDR3: ASSLDAAAEAF

size: few
J: TRBJ2-7
length: 12
V: TRBV19
CDR3: ASSRPGQGNEQY

size: -
J: TRBJ2-1
length: 15
V: TRBV7-9
CDR3: ASSTTLGLAGGNEQF

size: few
J: TRBJ1-1
length: 13
V: TRBV27
CDR3: ASSQLGRRNTEAF

size: few
J: TRBJ2-3
length: 13
V: TRBV6-5
CDR3: ASSTSGRASDTQY

size: many
J: TRBJ1-1
length: 12
V: TRBV7-9
CDR3: ASSLFDGDTEAF

size: few
J: TRBJ2-7
length: 10
V: TRBV30
CDR3: AWTPGGTEQY

size: many
J: TRBJ2-2
length: 12
V: TRBV18
CDR3: ASKKAENTGELF

size: -
J: TRBJ1-1
length: 10
V: TRBV4-1
CDR3: ASSQGFTEAF

size: -
J: TRBJ2-1
length: 12
V: TRBV10-3
CDR3: AIRGQGLNNEQF

size: -
J: TRBJ2-5
length: 12
V: TRBV7-2
CDR3: ASSWRGGGVTQY

size: few
J: TRBJ2-1
length: 12
V: TRBV6-1
CDR3: ASSNGRFYNEQF

size: many
J: TRBJ2-3
length: 9
V: TRBV20-1
CDR3: SASRLDTQY

size: -
J: TRBJ1-5
length: 16
V: TRBV7-9
CDR3: ASSLVEVGTREYQPQH

size: few
J: TRBJ1-1
length: 10
V: TRBV7-9
CDR3: ASSLAEGEAF

size: -
J: TRBJ1-2
length: 14
V: TRBV18
CDR3: ASSPKQEPAGVGYT

size: once
J: TRBJ2-1
length: 9
V: TRBV20-1
CDR3: SAKDRNEQF

size: -
J: TRBJ2-5
length: 13
V: TRBV7-4
CDR3: ASSLIRVYGETQY

size: few
J: TRBJ2-7
length: 14
V: TRBV19
CDR3: ASSTYRGMDPYEQY

size: few
J: TRBJ2-7
length: 12
V: TRBV6-2/TRBV6-3
CDR3: ASSYRGRPGEQY

size: -
J: TRBJ1-2
length: 10
V: TRBV18
CDR3: ASSPGQGGYT

size: -
J: TRBJ1-6
length: 13
V: TRBV5-1
CDR3: ASSLGWTGISPLH

size: -
J: TRBJ2-3
length: 13
V: TRBV29-1
CDR3: SGSLGLANTDTQY

size: few
J: TRBJ2-3
length: 15
V: TRBV30
CDR3: AWSQGLAGVRTDTQY

size: few
J: TRBJ2-1
length: 10
V: TRBV6-1
CDR3: ASNDYGNEQF

size: many
J: TRBJ2-1
length: 15
V: TRBV7-2
CDR3: ASSLDHRVSSYNEQF

size: -
J: TRBJ2-5
length: 13
V: TRBV4-2
CDR3: ASSQEAGDQETQY

size: few
J: TRBJ2-7
length: 14
V: TRBV2
CDR3: ASRSRLAGSNYEQY

size: many
J: TRBJ2-5
length: 11
V: TRBV7-6
CDR3: ASSLGLIETQY

size: -
J: TRBJ2-1
length: 11
V: TRBV12-3/TRBV12-4
CDR3: ASSLVSGNEQF

size: few
J: TRBJ1-2
length: 13
V: TRBV11-2
CDR3: ASATIPGVGNGYT

size: many
J: TRBJ2-1
length: 12
V: TRBV11-3
CDR3: ASSLVAGPHEQF

size: few
J: TRBJ1-5
length: 16
V: TRBV6-2/TRBV6-3
CDR3: ASRLGPDRGYSNQPQH

size: few
J: TRBJ1-2
length: 10
V: TRBV29-1
CDR3: SVGSTQGGYT

size: few
J: TRBJ2-1
length: 14
V: TRBV27
CDR3: ASSPTSGRAIYEQF

size: many
J: TRBJ2-3
length: 11
V: TRBV7-9
CDR3: ASSLAAADTQY

size: few
J: TRBJ1-5
length: 11
V: TRBV6-2/TRBV6-3
CDR3: ASSYGPWQPQH

size: few
J: TRBJ1-5
length: 12
V: TRBV19
CDR3: ASNDRGGSQPQH

size: few
J: TRBJ1-6
length: 14
V: TRBV28
CDR3: ASSSESGAGNSPLH

size: -
J: TRBJ2-3
length: 13
V: TRBV6-5
CDR3: ASSGRAHGTDTQY

size: -
J: TRBJ2-1
length: 12
V: TRBV24-1
CDR3: ATSYQGYGNEQF

size: -
J: TRBJ1-1
length: 12
V: TRBV5-4
CDR3: ASSFGQGRTEAF